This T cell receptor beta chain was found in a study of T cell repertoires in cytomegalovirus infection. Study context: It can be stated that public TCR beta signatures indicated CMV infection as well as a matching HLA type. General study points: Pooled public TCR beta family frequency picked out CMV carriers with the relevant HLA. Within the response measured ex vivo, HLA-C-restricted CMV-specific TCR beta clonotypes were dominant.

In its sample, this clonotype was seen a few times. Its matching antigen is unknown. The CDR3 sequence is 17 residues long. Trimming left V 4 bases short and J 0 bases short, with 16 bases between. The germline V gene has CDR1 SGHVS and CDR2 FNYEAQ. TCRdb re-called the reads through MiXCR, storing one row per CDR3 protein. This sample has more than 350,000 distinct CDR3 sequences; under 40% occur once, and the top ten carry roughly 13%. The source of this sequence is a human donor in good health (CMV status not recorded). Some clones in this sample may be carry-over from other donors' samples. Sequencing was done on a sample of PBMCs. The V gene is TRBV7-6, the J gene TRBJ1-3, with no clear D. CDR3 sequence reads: CASSSTVGGSSGNTIYF. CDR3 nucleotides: TGTGCCAGCAGCTCAACAGTCGGTGGCTCCTCTGGAAACACCATATATTTT.